This T cell receptor beta chain was captured by sequencing in a study of blood T cells in healthy people across ages. A sample-barcoded 5' primer and a J-beta primer mix were used in a second PCR of about 6 to 12 cycles. TCRdb reanalysed the 5' RACE reads using MiXCR and keeps one entry per CDR3 protein. Of 890,000 or so distinct CDR3 sequences detected, approximately 65% appear once; the ten largest clones hold roughly 26%. V lost 0 bases, J lost 6 bases, and 7 bases stayed unmatched. This CDR3 contains 16 residues. The germline gives CDR1 LNHNV, CDR2 YYDKDF (reference sequence). The J gene is TRBJ2-2, the V gene TRBV15, with TRBD2 matching over 7 bases. Sequenced sample: blood. The TCR comes from a young man in good health. The CDR3 DNA is TGTGCCACCAGCAGAGATAGCTGGGAGGGCGCCGGGGAGCTGTTTTTT. Its protein product is CATSRDSWEGAGELFF.